Following are 27 T cell receptor beta chains from one sample sequenced in a study of T-cell reconstitution after alpha-beta-depleted transplantation in children. The TCRbeta library incorporated unique molecular identifiers. One entry per CDR3 protein, called by TCRdb with MiXCR from the PCR reads. The repertoire has about 1,000,000 distinct CDR3 sequences, about 26% of them found once; the top ten carry over 25%. The sample consisted of PBMCs, mostly from graft donor cells, taken 360 days after TCRalphabeta/CD19-depleted stem cell transplant. Receptor source: a boy younger than two who had a stem cell transplant for SCID, so the T cells may come from the graft donor.

This chain uses TRBV6-5 with TRBJ2-3, with 11 bases identical to TRBD1. This CDR3 is built from 18 residues. Germline V gene sequence: CDR1 MNHEY, CDR2 SVGAGI. J was trimmed by 2 bases and V by 0 bases; bases with no gene match: 7. The CDR3 coding sequence is TGTGCCAGCAGTTACTCCCCCCCGGGACAGGGGGTCACAGATACGCAGTATTTT. Its protein is CASSYSPPGQGVTDTQYF.

This clonotype was picked up a small number of times. The chain combines TRBV5-1 with TRBJ2-7, with TRBD1 matching over 7 bases. The CDR3 is 15 residues long. V was pared by 4 bases and J by 2 bases, with 9 bases of the junction left unmatched. Germline CDR1 reads SGHRS; CDR2 reads YFSETQ. The CDR3 DNA reads TGCGCCAGCAGCCCGGGGACAGAGCCGACCTACGAGCAGTACTTC. It yields the protein CASSPGTEPTYEQYF.

This chain joins TRBV3-1 and TRBJ2-7; TRBD2 is a possible D gene (5 bases). Germline V gene data show CDR1 as LGHDT and CDR2 as YNNKEL (reference sequence). Trimming stripped 4 bases from V and 7 bases from J, with 35 bases between. This CDR3 is built from 20 residues. CDR3: CASSPKTTRRPRDPHREQYF. The CDR3 DNA reads TGTGCCAGCAGCCCAAAAACAACTAGGCGCCCCCGAGATCCACATCGGGAGCAGTACTTC.

The CDR3 spells CANLRRQRGTDTQYF. CDR3 sequence (DNA): TGTGCCAATCTAAGGAGGCAACGAGGCACAGATACGCAGTATTTT. V is TRBV24-1 and J is TRBJ2-3, with a weak D call TRBD2 (5 bases). The germline CDR1 and CDR2 sequences are KGHDR and SFDVKD. The CDR3 contains 15 residues. The V and J ends lost 11 bases and 1 base respectively, with 18 bases between them.

The gene calls are TRBV7-2 and TRBJ2-7; D is perhaps TRBD1 (6 bases). The CDR3 contains 16 residues. V was cut by 3 bases and J by 2 bases, with 17 bases left in between. CDR1 and CDR2 from the germline V gene are SGHTA and FQGNSA. The CDR3 nucleotides read TGTGCCAGCAGCTTCTCAGGGGCAGGGTCGACCTACGAGCAGTACTTC. This sequence encodes CASSFSGAGSTYEQYF.

In this sample, this clonotype turned up many times. This chain uses TRBV10-3 with TRBJ2-6; the D is unclear. The CDR3 is 14 amino acids. Trimming pared 7 bases from V and 2 bases from J, leaving 9 bases between. Germline CDR1 reads ENHRY; CDR2 reads SYGVKD. CDR3 nucleotides: TGTGCCATCAACCAGGCTCCTGGGGCCAACGTCCTGACTTTC. Its protein is CAINQAPGANVLTF.

This clonotype showed up just a few times. This chain joins TRBV5-1 and TRBJ2-7; TRBD1 is a possible D gene (6 bases). CDR3 length: 14 amino acids. V was shortened by 5 bases and J by 3 bases, with 15 bases between the two germline ends. CDR1 and CDR2 (germline): SGHRS, YFSETQ. The CDR3 nucleotides read TGCGCCAGCAGGGGGACATACGGAATCTACGAGCAGTACTTC. Translating gives CASRGTYGIYEQYF. The complete variable domain, with remaining parts taken from reference TRBV5-1 and TRBJ2-7, reads KAGVTQTPRYLIKTRGQQVTLSCSPISGHRSVSWYQQTPGQGLQFLFEYFSETQRNKGNFPGRFSGRQFSNSRSEMNVSTLELGDSALYLCASRGTYGIYEQYFGPGTRLTVT.

This sequence joins TRBV20-1 and TRBJ2-7; 8 nucleotides align to TRBD1. The germline V gene encodes CDR1 DFQATT and CDR2 SNEGSKA (reference sequence). The ends lost 0 bases at V and 3 bases at J; junction bases unmatched: 10. The CDR3 spans 16 residues. The CDR3 DNA reads TGCAGTGCTAGAGACAACCGGACAGGGCTTCGCTACGAGCAGTACTTC. This translates into CSARDNRTGLRYEQYF.

The V call is TRBV28, the J call TRBJ2-7; 7 bases match TRBD1. The length of the CDR3 is 14 residues. CDR1 and CDR2 (germline): MDHEN, SYDVKM. V was pared by 1 base and J by 2 bases, with 2 bases of the junction left unmatched. The CDR3 DNA sequence: TGTGCCAGCAGTTTATCGCAGGGGGCCTACGAGCAGTACGTC. The encoded protein is CASSLSQGAYEQYV.

This clonotype was recorded only once. The rearrangement links TRBV5-1 to TRBJ2-1; the match to TRBD2 covers 12 bases. The CDR3 extends over 17 amino acids. V lost 0 bases to trimming and J lost 4 bases; unmatched junction nucleotides: 5. The germline gives CDR1 SGHRS, CDR2 YFSETQ. The CDR3 sequence is CASSLGPSGGGYNEQFF. CDR3 DNA sequence: TGCGCCAGCAGCTTGGGCCCTAGCGGGGGGGGGTACAATGAGCAGTTCTTC.

This clonotype was counted only a few times. This chain joins TRBV28 and TRBJ2-1; D may be TRBD1 or TRBD2 (6 bases each). Trimming cost V 3 bases and J 0 bases, with 12 bases left between them. Germline V gene data show CDR1 as MDHEN and CDR2 as SYDVKM. The CDR3 spans 16 residues. The CDR3 DNA follows: TGTGCCAGCAGTTTTAGGGGGGTATTCTCCTACAATGAGCAGTTCTTC. It yields the protein CASSFRGVFSYNEQFF.

In its sample, this clonotype was seen a few times. The chain has TRBV4-2 and TRBJ1-1; TRBD1 aligns across 10 bases. Germline-derived CDR1 and CDR2 are LGHNA and YNFKEQ. The CDR3 runs to 15 residues. Losses at the gene ends were 4 bases for V and 5 bases for J; bases not matched to a gene: 7. The CDR3 here is CASSRLDRGRTEAFF. CDR3 nucleotide sequence: TGTGCCAGCAGCCGTCTAGACAGGGGGCGGACTGAAGCTTTCTTT.

This clonotype was counted only a few times. The rearrangement joins TRBV30 to TRBJ1-2; D remains ambiguous. The CDR3 is made up of 13 amino acids. The V gene lost 3 bases and the J gene lost 8 bases, with 16 bases spanning the gap. Germline assignment: CDR1 GTSNPN and CDR2 SVGIG (reference sequence). CDR3 nucleotides: TGTGCCTGGAGCCAATCGGGCCCGAGAGGCTACACCTTC. Its translation is CAWSQSGPRGYTF.

This clonotype has only a few counts. This chain links TRBV14 with TRBJ2-7; D is ambiguous. The CDR3 is 13 amino acids. The germline CDR1 and CDR2 sequences are SGHDN and FVKESK. Trimming removed 2 bases from V and 3 bases from J, with 8 bases in between. As DNA, the CDR3 is TGTGCCAGCAGCCAATGGGGATTCTACGAGCAGTACTTC. Translated, it gives CASSQWGFYEQYF. The full variable domain, with the rest looked up from reference TRBV14 and TRBJ2-7, is EAGVTQFPSHSVIEKGQTVTLRCDPISGHDNLYWYRRVMGKEIKFLLHFVKESKQDESGMPNNRFLAERTGGTYSTLKVQPAELEDSGVYFCASSQWGFYEQYFGPGTRLTVT.

The V gene is TRBV20-1, the J gene TRBJ2-3; no clear D. The CDR3 totals 12 residues. Germline CDR1 and CDR2: DFQATT and SNEGSKA (reference sequence). Trimming pared 6 bases from V and 6 bases from J, leaving 13 bases between. CDR3: CSARRRHDTQYF. CDR3 coding DNA: TGCAGTGCAAGAAGGCGGCACGATACGCAGTATTTT.

This clonotype was detected a few times. J is TRBJ2-5 and V is TRBV20-1, with D possibly called TRBD1 or TRBD2 (5 bases each). The CDR3 consists of 12 residues. V was trimmed by 3 bases and J by 5 bases, leaving 10 bases between them. Per the germline V gene, CDR1 is DFQATT and CDR2 is SNEGSKA (reference sequence). CDR3 sequence reads: CSARGPGETQYF. The DNA of the CDR3 is TGCAGTGCTAGGGGACCTGGGGAGACCCAGTACTTC.

In its sample, this clonotype was seen a few times. The rearrangement uses TRBV12-3 or TRBV12-4 and TRBJ2-7, with TRBD2 as a possible D gene (7 bases). Trimming stripped 5 bases from V and 5 bases from J, with 22 bases between. The CDR3 is made up of 16 amino acids. The CDR3 sequence: CASSPRGGERIHEQYF. The CDR3 bases are TGTGCCAGCAGTCCTAGAGGGGGGGAGAGGATCCACGAGCAGTACTTC.

This chain joins TRBV20-1 and TRBJ1-2, with a tentative D call TRBD1 (5 bases). The CDR3 sequence is 13 residues long. Trimming pared 5 bases from V and 4 bases from J, leaving 14 bases between. Germline V gene sequence: CDR1 DFQATT, CDR2 SNEGSKA (reference sequence). The CDR3 here is CSAGPTASYGYTF. Here the CDR3 DNA reads TGCAGTGCTGGGCCGACAGCTTCCTATGGCTACACCTTC.

This clonotype was seen a handful of times. CDR3 protein: CASSRGISTDTQYF. CDR3 nucleotide sequence: TGCGCCAGCAGCCGGGGGATTAGCACAGATACGCAGTATTTT. The gene calls are TRBV4-3 and TRBJ2-3; D is tentatively TRBD1 or TRBD2 (5 bases each). V lost 4 bases, J lost 0 bases, and 8 bases lay in between. The germline gives CDR1 LGHNA, CDR2 YSLEER. The CDR3 is 14 residues long.

V gene TRBV28 combines with J gene TRBJ2-1, with TRBD2 as a possible D gene (6 bases). The V gene's germline CDR1 is MDHEN and CDR2 SYDVKM. This CDR3 is built from 18 residues. Trimming stripped 3 bases from V and 2 bases from J, with 20 bases between. The CDR3 loop reads CASSFSPEAGRTYNEQFF. In DNA form, the CDR3 reads TGTGCCAGCAGTTTTTCCCCTGAAGCAGGGAGGACCTACAATGAGCAGTTCTTC.

This clonotype was counted a few times. The chain recombines TRBV5-1 with TRBJ2-1, with TRBD2 identical over 14 bases. This CDR3 comprises 18 residues. J gave up 6 bases and V 1 base, and 9 bases lay outside the gene matches. Germline V gene data show CDR1 as SGHRS and CDR2 as YFSETQ. The CDR3 loop is CASSLPPGLAGVLNEQFF. As DNA, the CDR3 is TGCGCCAGCAGCTTGCCTCCGGGACTAGCGGGGGTCCTCAATGAGCAGTTCTTC.

This clonotype was counted only a few times. The chain employs TRBV7-8 and TRBJ2-4; possible D gene TRBD2, 5 bases. This CDR3 spans 17 amino acids. Germline lookup yields CDR1 SGHVS and CDR2 FQNEAQ. V was trimmed by 3 bases and J by 6 bases, leaving 21 bases between them. CDR3 coding DNA: TGTGCCAGCAGCTTCGTCAGTAATAAGTTCGGAGGAAACATTCAGTACTTC. Translating it yields CASSFVSNKFGGNIQYF.

In its sample, this clonotype was seen a few times. The chain joins TRBV7-2 to TRBJ2-3; no clear D gene. The V end lost 5 bases, the J end lost 2 bases, and 14 bases lay between the germline ends. Germline CDR1 reads SGHTA; CDR2 reads FQGNSA. This CDR3 has 15 amino acids. The CDR3 region has the DNA TGTGCCAGCAGCCCCGGGTGGAGAAACACAGATACGCAGTATTTT. It specifies CASSPGWRNTDTQYF.

V usage is TRBV11-1 and J usage is TRBJ2-3; no definite D call. This CDR3 contains 15 residues. V lost 5 bases to trimming and J lost 4 bases, with 16 bases between them. Germline CDR1 reads SGHAT; CDR2 reads FQDESV (reference sequence). The CDR3 loop is CASSRRIPEADTQYF. CDR3 DNA: TGTGCCAGCAGCCGACGGATACCCGAGGCAGATACGCAGTATTTT.

In this sample, this clonotype turned up a few times. DNA for the CDR3: TGTGCCAGCAGTTTTAGGGAGCCTTCGAACACCGGGGAGCTGTTTTTT. This gives the protein CASSFREPSNTGELFF. V and J are TRBV12-3 or TRBV12-4 and TRBJ2-2; tentatively, D is TRBD2 (5 bases). Trimming stripped 3 bases from V and 0 bases from J, with 11 bases between. The CDR3 is 16 residues long.

The chain is built from TRBV2 and TRBJ2-3; the D is unclear. Germline CDR1 SNHLY, CDR2 FYNNEI. V was cut by 3 bases and J by 2 bases, with 15 bases left in between. This CDR3 comprises 16 residues. The CDR3 protein is CASSDLAFPVTDTQYF. CDR3 nucleotide sequence: TGTGCCAGCAGTGACCTCGCCTTTCCAGTCACAGATACGCAGTATTTT.

This chain joins TRBV10-3 and TRBJ2-5; 9 bases agree with TRBD1. The V and J ends lost 5 bases and 2 bases, in that order; junction bases with no gene match: 6. CDR3 length equals 15 residues. Germline CDR1 reads ENHRY; CDR2 reads SYGVKD. The CDR3 is CAISSLGTGQETQYF. The DNA for the CDR3 is TGTGCCATCAGTTCCCTTGGGACAGGGCAAGAGACCCAGTACTTC.